This T cell receptor (beta chain) was sequenced in a study of T cell repertoires in cytomegalovirus infection. Whole-study context: It can be stated that public TCR beta signatures indicated CMV infection as well as a matching HLA type. Study conclusions and caveats: CMV-specific HLA-C-restricted TCR beta clonotypes dominated the ex vivo response. Accumulated public TCR beta family frequency recognized individuals carrying CMV together with the relevant HLA.

Trimming at V came to 5 bases and at J to 7 bases, leaving 7 bases not matched to a gene. Germline CDR1 and CDR2: MNHEY and SMNVEV (reference sequence). CDR3 length equals 14 residues. From the reads, TCRdb called clonotypes with MiXCR, one entry per CDR3 protein. The sample lists around 95,000 distinct CDR3 sequences, approximately 30% occurring once. This clonotype was observed a few times. Its antigen is currently unknown. This sequence joins TRBV27 and TRBJ2-4, with 8 nucleotides matching TRBD1. Sequencing was performed on CD8+ T cells from cultured PBMCs, taken from culture after CMV antigen stimulation. This sequence was found in a human donor in good health (CMV status not recorded). Some clones in this sample may be carry-over from other donors' samples. CDR3: CASSQTGAGNIQYF. Here the CDR3 DNA reads TGTGCCAGCAGTCAGACAGGGGCCGGTAACATTCAGTACTTC.